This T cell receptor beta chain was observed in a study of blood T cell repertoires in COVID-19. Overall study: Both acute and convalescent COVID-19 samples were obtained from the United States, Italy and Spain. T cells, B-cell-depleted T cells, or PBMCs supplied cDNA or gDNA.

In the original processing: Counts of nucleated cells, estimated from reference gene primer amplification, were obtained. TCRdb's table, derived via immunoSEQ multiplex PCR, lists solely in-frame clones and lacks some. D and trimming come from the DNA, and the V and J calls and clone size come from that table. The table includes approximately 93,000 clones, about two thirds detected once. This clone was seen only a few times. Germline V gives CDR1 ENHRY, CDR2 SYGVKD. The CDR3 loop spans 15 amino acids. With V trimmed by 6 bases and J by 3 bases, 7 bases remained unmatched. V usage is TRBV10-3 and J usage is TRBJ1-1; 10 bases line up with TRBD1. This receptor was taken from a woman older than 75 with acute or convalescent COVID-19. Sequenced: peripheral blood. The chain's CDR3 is CAIRATGGKDTEAFF. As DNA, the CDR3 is TGTGCCATCAGGGCGACAGGGGGCAAAGACACTGAAGCTTTCTTT.